Sequencing of this T cell receptor (beta chain) was carried out in a study of T-cell reconstitution after alpha-beta-depleted transplantation in children. This clonotype was counted between two and nine times. Antigen: not known. Germline CDR1 reads LNHDA; CDR2 reads SQIVND (reference sequence). V lost 3 bases to trimming and J lost 4 bases, with 22 bases between them. The CDR3 has 17 amino acids. General study findings and limits: T-cell numbers and diversity one year post-transplant derived largely from freshly generated T cells.

This sample's TCRbeta library carried unique molecular identifier barcodes. TCRdb re-derived calls from the PCR reads in MiXCR, one entry per CDR3 protein. The table shows about 300,000 distinct CDR3 sequences, with around 10% occurring only once. The chain carries TRBV19 and TRBJ2-7, with D tentatively TRBD2 (6 bases). This clonotype originated in a boy younger than two with acute myeloid leukemia, due to receive a stem cell transplant. The sample in question was PBMCs, obtained before TCRalphabeta/CD19-depleted stem cell transplant. Written as DNA, the CDR3 is TGTGCCAGTAGTATCCCAACCTCGTTGGAGGCGGGGTACGAGCAGTACTTC. This gives the protein CASSIPTSLEAGYEQYF.